The text below deals with one T cell receptor beta chain. What it recognizes is unknown. Clones were sequenced by immunoSEQ multiplex PCR, and TCRdb holds only the in-frame ones, with some missing. The table has under 100,000 clones, around 83% seen once. Germline assignment: CDR1 GTSNPN and CDR2 SVGIG (reference sequence). CDR3 size: 11 residues. The V and J ends lost 5 bases and 5 bases respectively, with 7 bases between them. This record belongs to a study of OX40 agonist ivuxolimab in advanced cancers. Study-wide background: Dose-escalation subjects each had hepatocellular carcinoma, melanoma, renal cell or head and neck cancer. Study findings and constraints: Expanded clones tended on average to be more numerous among CD8+ T cells than CD4+. At 0.1 to 3.0 mg/kg, clonal expansion of CD4+ and CD8+ blood T cells had occurred by week 6. Antigen specificity was not determined for the expanded peripheral T cells.

The source is an adult with an advanced solid tumor such as melanoma, head and neck, liver or kidney cancer. The sample consisted of CD4+ or CD8+ T cells sorted from blood, taken in a trial of the OX40 agonist ivuxolimab. The chain couples TRBV30 to TRBJ1-5; no clear D gene. The CDR3 loop reads CAWGSHQPQHF. The CDR3 nucleotides are TGTGCCTGGGGGAGTCATCAGCCCCAGCATTTT.